Below, one T cell receptor (beta chain) is given with its context. Its target antigen remains unknown. No base qualities exist here, and no much larger clone lies one base off it. This sample is part of a study of somatic mutations in cytotoxic T cells in rheumatoid arthritis (TCRdb year 2017). Looking at the study overall: Peripheral blood (approximately 32 ml EDTA) was collected from patients immediately after diagnosis and before any treatment began. A FACSAria II or Sony SH800 was used to flow-sort some V beta antibody-stained T-cell populations at nearly 100% purity, and TCRB sequencing was also done on sorted V beta1+ cells. To characterize clonality, the study used TCRB deep sequencing while asking whether somatic mutations are carried by expanded CD8+ T-cell clones in newly diagnosed, untreated rheumatoid arthritis. TCRB deep sequencing covered 65 to 80 patients with rheumatoid arthritis along with 15 to 20 healthy controls. Patient and control groups had essentially identical median ages.

On the study overall, not on this receptor specifically: There was no significant difference in CD8+ T-cell clonality between rheumatoid arthritis patients and age-matched healthy controls. CD8+ clonality increased with age in patients (Spearman r of about 0.45) but not in healthy controls. No adjustment for multiple comparisons was made for the slight TRBV07 underrepresentation in patients. The antigen targets of the expanded CD8+ clones were unknown, and absence from virus-specific databases did not rule out viral specificity. In about an eighth of the roughly 60 patients the largest CD8+ clone exceeded 20% of CD8+ cells, and several identical CD8+ TCRB sequences were shared between blood and synovial fluid.

TCRB CDR3 sequencing used the immunoSEQ assay on genomic DNA. As for how the authors treated the data: Published virus-specific TCRB sequences were compared with patient CD8+ clones larger than 1%, and only a few matches were found. Analyses were restricted to productive TCRB rearrangements. A clone was defined by a unique TCRB CDR3 sequence, and clonality was computed as a productive clonality index based on Shannon entropy. Repertoire overlap for a pair of samples was computed from each clone's template counts relative to total templates per sample. A correlation with a Spearman r of 0.55 to 0.75 was found between V-gene usage by flow cytometry and V-gene usage by TCRB sequencing. The source is immuneACCESS, and TCRdb retained only in-frame sequences with V and J called. Part of the clones is not carried over; for the studies checked, unresolved V genes explain less than half of this, and the remainder is unexplained. The DNA was the basis for D and trimming; V, J and clone size are from that table. The sample data list about 17,000 clones, and approximately 84% of these were observed just once. Jointly, the top ten make up roughly 10% of the sample.

The V and J ends are trimmed by 4 bases and 4 bases, leaving 13 bases between them. Its CDR3 holds 14 amino acids, cysteine through phenylalanine. Only the CDR3 portion is preserved as DNA: 42 bases, with reading frame beginning at the first base. CDR1 is given as MNHEY and CDR2 as SVGAGI, both from the germline V gene. Positive magnetic bead selection on an AutoMACS was used to isolate CD4+ and CD8+ cells, with flow cytometry used to check purity. A TCR V beta antibody panel was used in flow cytometry to screen first for clonal expansions, which were then characterized by TCRB deep sequencing of sorted CD8+ fractions. Isolation of peripheral blood mononuclear cells was done through Ficoll-Paque PLUS density gradient separation. DNA was extracted from CD4-enriched, CD8-enriched or PBMC samples with Nucleospin Tissue or Tissue XS kits and quantified with a Qubit 2.0 fluorometer.

The receptor was derived from an adult with rheumatoid arthritis. The rearrangement joined TRBV6-5 to TRBJ1-2; TRBD1 is perhaps the D gene, given 5 matching bases. The sample taken for sequencing was CD8+ T cells sorted from blood. The CDR3 protein: CASSFLDGAYGYTF. In nucleotides, the sequence is TGTGCCAGCAGTTTTCTTGACGGGGCCTATGGCTACACCTTC.